This TCR beta chain was documented in a study of early T cells in non-severe SARS-CoV-2 infection. From the 5' RACE reads, TCRdb called clonotypes with MiXCR, one entry per CDR3 protein. In the table there are 35,000 to 45,000 distinct CDR3 sequences, 3% to 4.5% of which are singletons. This clonotype was observed many times. Germline loops: CDR1 DFQATT, CDR2 SNEGSKA (reference sequence). The CDR3 covers 15 residues. Deletions cut 1 base from V and 0 bases from J, with 11 bases between. The TCR comes from an adult who was a healthcare worker with PCR-confirmed SARS-CoV-2 infection or an uninfected control (not recorded which). The J gene is TRBJ2-3, the V gene TRBV20-1; the D is unclear. What was sequenced was whole blood. Here the CDR3 reads CSARAGQTSTDTQYF. DNA of the CDR3: TGCAGTGCTAGAGCTGGGCAAACTAGCACAGATACGCAGTATTTT.